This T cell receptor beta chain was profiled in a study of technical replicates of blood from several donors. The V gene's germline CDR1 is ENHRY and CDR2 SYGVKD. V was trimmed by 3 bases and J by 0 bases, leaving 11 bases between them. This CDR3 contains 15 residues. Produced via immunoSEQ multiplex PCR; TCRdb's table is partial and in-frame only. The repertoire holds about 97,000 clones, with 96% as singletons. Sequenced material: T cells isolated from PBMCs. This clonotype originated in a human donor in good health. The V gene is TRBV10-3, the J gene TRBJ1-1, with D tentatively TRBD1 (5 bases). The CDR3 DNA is TGTGCCATCAGTGAAGGTGTCAGGGTGAACACTGAAGCTTTCTTT. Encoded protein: CAISEGVRVNTEAFF.